The rows below give T cell receptor beta chains drawn from one sample of a study of T cell changes during pregnancy in multiple sclerosis. Data came from immunoSEQ multiplex PCR; TCRdb stores just in-frame clones and leaves some out. The data contain about 68,000 clones, over 75% of them seen just once; the ten biggest clones take up around 1.4%. Here the sequenced sample was peripheral blood, taken in the third trimester of pregnancy. The receptor set was obtained from a female donor with multiple sclerosis, enrolled in a pregnancy study. CDR3s include the opening cysteine and the closing phenylalanine or tryptophan. D genes are given only for firm matches. Only some rows state a clone size, as once, few, many or a class for expanded clones.

V gene	D gene	clone size	CDR3 length	J gene	CDR3 protein	CDR3 DNA
TRBV7-9	.	.	16	TRBJ1-3	CASSLESRSSGNTIYF	TGTGCCAGCAGCTTAGAATCCCGGAGCTCTGGAAACACCATATATTTT
TRBV19	TRBD1	.	14	TRBJ2-7	CASSSGQGSYEQYF	TGTGCCAGTAGTAGCGGACAGGGCTCCTACGAGCAGTACTTC
TRBV30	.	.	12	TRBJ1-3	CAWSPGRNTIYF	TGTGCCTGGAGTCCGGGTAGGAACACCATATATTTT
TRBV4-3	.	.	16	TRBJ1-1	CASSQGSGWAGTEAFF	TGCGCCAGCAGCCAAGGATCAGGCTGGGCTGGCACTGAAGCTTTCTTT
TRBV7-6	.	.	14	TRBJ1-2	CASSLDGANYGYTF	TGTGCCAGCAGCTTAGACGGGGCTAACTATGGCTACACCTTC
TRBV19	.	.	13	TRBJ1-1	CASREQENTEAFF	TGTGCCAGTAGAGAACAGGAGAACACTGAAGCTTTCTTT
TRBV19	TRBD1	.	13	TRBJ2-7	CASGTGLTYEQYF	TGTGCCAGTGGGACAGGGCTTACCTACGAGCAGTACTTC
TRBV30	TRBD2	.	14	TRBJ2-2	CAWSSWEGYGELFF	TGTGCCTGGAGTTCGTGGGAGGGGTACGGGGAGCTGTTTTTT
TRBV7-9	TRBD1	.	14	TRBJ1-5	CASSRDSGNQPQHF	TGTGCCAGCAGTCGGGACAGTGGCAATCAGCCCCAGCATTTT
TRBV14	.	.	14	TRBJ2-1	CASSQDLQGRRQFF	TGTGCCAGCAGCCAAGATCTTCAGGGTCGGAGGCAGTTCTTC
TRBV30	.	.	12	TRBJ1-2	CAWSVPPSGYTF	TGTGCCTGGAGTGTACCCCCCAGTGGCTACACCTTC
TRBV18	TRBD1	.	16	TRBJ2-7	CASSHPGRTGSYEQYF	TGTGCCAGCTCACACCCCGGACGGACAGGGAGCTACGAGCAGTACTTC
TRBV28	TRBD2	.	18	TRBJ2-4	CASSLGQRLAGRKNIQYF	TGTGCCAGCAGTCTAGGACAGCGACTAGCGGGGAGAAAAAACATTCAGTACTTC
TRBV7-3	TRBD2	.	13	TRBJ2-7	CASSLWGGGEQYF	TGTGCCAGCAGCTTATGGGGGGGTGGCGAGCAGTACTTC
TRBV2	TRBD1	.	16	TRBJ1-4	CASFERTGETNEKLFF	TGTGCCAGCTTCGAACGGACAGGGGAGACTAATGAAAAACTGTTTTTT
TRBV7-9	.	.	13	TRBJ2-7	CASSDQQVTEQYF	TGTGCCAGCAGCGATCAACAGGTAACCGAGCAGTACTTC
TRBV5-1	.	.	14	TRBJ2-5	CASSPDSTQETQYF	TGCGCCAGCAGCCCGGACAGTACCCAAGAGACCCAGTACTTC
TRBV5-1	TRBD1	.	15	TRBJ1-1	CASSGSGTENTEAFF	TGCGCCAGCAGCGGATCCGGGACAGAGAACACTGAAGCTTTCTTT
TRBV30	TRBD1	.	16	TRBJ1-1	CAWVRDRGLDDTEAFF	TGTGCCTGGGTAAGGGACAGGGGGTTAGATGACACTGAAGCTTTCTTT
TRBV25-1	TRBD1	.	15	TRBJ2-4	CASSRDRGQGDIQYF	TGTGCCAGCAGTCGGGACAGGGGGCAGGGAGACATTCAGTACTTC
TRBV5-6	TRBD2	.	19	TRBJ2-5	CASSSVAWLAGSLRETQYF	TGTGCCAGCAGCTCCGTGGCGTGGCTAGCGGGGTCACTGCGAGAGACCCAGTACTTC
TRBV11-2	TRBD1	.	13	TRBJ2-1	CASKWTGDGEQFF	TGTGCCAGCAAATGGACAGGGGACGGTGAGCAGTTCTTC
TRBV27	TRBD1	.	14	TRBJ1-2	CASRGDRLSYGYTF	TGTGCCAGCAGGGGGGACAGGTTAAGCTATGGCTACACCTTC
TRBV7-2	TRBD1	.	14	TRBJ2-7	CASSSGGPFGEQYF	TGTGCCAGCAGCTCAGGGGGCCCTTTCGGCGAGCAGTACTTC
TRBV7-9	.	.	15	TRBJ2-1	CASSRLASVANEQFF	TGTGCCAGCAGCAGATTAGCCAGCGTGGCCAATGAGCAGTTCTTC
TRBV10-3	TRBD2	.	14	TRBJ2-2	CAISPLGGTGELFF	TGTGCCATCAGCCCCCTCGGGGGGACCGGGGAGCTGTTTTTT
TRBV6-4	TRBD1	.	16	TRBJ1-2	CASSDSIADRGYGYTF	TGTGCCAGCAGTGACTCGATTGCGGACAGGGGATATGGCTACACCTTC
TRBV10-3	.	few	13	TRBJ1-5	CAISESSDQPQHF	TGTGCCATCAGTGAGTCATCCGATCAGCCCCAGCATTTT
TRBV28	TRBD2	.	13	TRBJ2-1	CATQLAGVDEQFF	TGTGCCACCCAACTAGCGGGAGTGGATGAGCAGTTCTTC
TRBV5-1	TRBD1	once	13	TRBJ1-1	CASTGQAGYEAFF	TGCGCCAGCACCGGACAGGCGGGGTATGAAGCTTTCTTT
TRBV7-2	TRBD2	.	15	TRBJ2-3	CASSLSSGAGDTQYF	TGTGCCAGCAGCTTATCTAGCGGGGCCGGGGATACGCAGTATTTT
TRBV6-1	TRBD1	once	14	TRBJ1-2	CASSRQGLDYGYTF	TGTGCCAGCAGTCGACAGGGGTTAGATTATGGCTACACCTTC
TRBV25-1	TRBD1	.	17	TRBJ2-3	CASSPIQGQGGWDTQYF	TGTGCCAGCAGTCCAATCCAAGGACAGGGGGGTTGGGATACGCAGTATTTT
TRBV19	.	.	16	TRBJ2-7	CASSIGEDSASYEQYF	TGTGCCAGTAGTATTGGGGAAGACAGCGCATCCTACGAGCAGTACTTC